The 27 T cell receptor beta chains below were found in one sample sequenced in a study of cytotoxic CD8 clonotypes in ibrutinib-treated CLL. The repertoire was sequenced with immunoSEQ multiplex PCR; TCRdb's copy has only in-frame clones and lacks some. Of around 140,000 clones listed, more than 75% were seen once; the top ten hold roughly 7.6%. Specimen: PBMCs, collected after 36 months of ibrutinib treatment. All receptors derive from a human donor with chronic lymphocytic leukemia.

The chain employs TRBV5-1 and TRBJ2-2; 7 nucleotides line up with TRBD1. The CDR3 has 15 residues. V lost 5 bases and J lost 4; bases outside the gene matches: 8. Germline V gene sequence: CDR1 SGHRS, CDR2 YFSETQ. DNA for the CDR3: TGCGCCAGCAGTTACGGGACAGTCCCCACCGGGGAGCTGTTTTTT. It encodes CASSYGTVPTGELFF. Full variable domain (outside the CDR3, taken from reference TRBV5-1 and TRBJ2-2): KAGVTQTPRYLIKTRGQQVTLSCSPISGHRSVSWYQQTPGQGLQFLFEYFSETQRNKGNFPGRFSGRQFSNSRSEMNVSTLELGDSALYLCASSYGTVPTGELFFGEGSRLTVL.

The V gene is TRBV19, the J gene TRBJ2-1; possibly TRBD2 for D (6 bases). The germline CDR1 and CDR2 sequences are LNHDA and SQIVND (reference sequence). The CDR3 loop spans 14 amino acids. V lost 3 bases, J lost 2 bases, and 8 bases lay in between. The chain's CDR3 is CASSIGGAYNEQFF. As DNA, the CDR3 is TGTGCCAGTAGTATCGGGGGAGCCTACAATGAGCAGTTCTTC.

V and J are TRBV2 and TRBJ1-1, with a tentative D call TRBD1 (6 bases). CDR3 length equals 12 residues. The ends were cut back, 6 bases at V and 8 bases at J, with 13 bases in the middle. CDR1 and CDR2 from the germline V gene are SNHLY and FYNNEI. The CDR3 coding sequence is TGTGCCAGCAGCAGGAGGGGGGGCGAAGCTTTCTTT. This gives the protein CASSRRGGEAFF.

The chain is built from TRBV4-1 and TRBJ1-1; tentatively, D is TRBD1 (6 bases). The CDR3 is 16 residues long. V was cut by 4 bases and J by 1 base, with 16 bases left in between. Germline V lookup: CDR1 MGHRA, CDR2 YSYEKL. For the CDR3, the DNA is TGCGCCAGCAGCCCCCGAGGGGGGCGGGGGAACACTGAAGCTTTCTTT. This encodes CASSPRGGRGNTEAFF.

The chain is built from TRBV29-1 and TRBJ1-3; D is unclear. The CDR3 runs 14 residues. Trimming cost V 7 bases and J 2 bases, with 15 bases left between them. CDR1 and CDR2 (germline): SQVTM, ANQGSEA. The CDR3 reads CSGRLDAAGNTIYF. CDR3 in DNA: TGCAGCGGACGTTTGGACGCAGCTGGAAACACCATATATTTT.

This rearrangement joins TRBV7-9 to TRBJ1-3; D not certain. Trimming stripped 2 bases from V and 2 bases from J, with 7 bases between. The CDR3 covers 14 residues. CDR1 and CDR2 from the germline V gene are SEHNR and FQNEAQ (reference sequence). The CDR3: CASSLWAAGNTIYF. CDR3 DNA: TGTGCCAGCAGCTTATGGGCTGCTGGAAACACCATATATTTT.

The chain couples TRBV5-6 to TRBJ2-1; tentative D call: TRBD2 (7 bases). The germline gives CDR1 SGHDT, CDR2 YYEEEE. Trimming pared 0 bases from V and 2 bases from J, leaving 12 bases between. The CDR3 totals 16 residues. The CDR3 protein is CASSLGDGGPYNEQFF. The DNA for the CDR3 is TGTGCCAGCAGCTTGGGAGACGGGGGGCCCTACAATGAGCAGTTCTTC.

The rearrangement uses TRBV29-1 and TRBJ1-2; D gene uncertain. V gave up 1 base and J gave up 13 bases, with 13 bases separating them. This CDR3 has 11 residues. The germline CDR1 and CDR2 sequences are SQVTM and ANQGSEA. The CDR3 loop reads CSVEAALGATF. The CDR3 coding sequence is TGCAGCGTTGAAGCTGCCCTAGGTGCCACCTTC.

This clone is a singleton in its sample. V gene TRBV7-2 combines with J gene TRBJ2-7; the D is unclear. V was shortened by 1 base and J by 0 bases, with 13 bases between the two germline ends. CDR1 SGHTA and CDR2 FQGNSA come from the germline V gene. The CDR3 extends over 16 amino acids. The CDR3 is CASSLGGVLSSYEQYF. CDR3 sequence (DNA): TGTGCCAGCAGCTTAGGTGGAGTTTTGAGCTCCTACGAGCAGTACTTC.

This clone was observed at least ten times. The chain carries TRBV6-4 and TRBJ2-1; maybe TRBD2 (5 bases). Looked up from germline, CDR1 is MRHNA and CDR2 is SNTAGT. The ends were cut back, 2 bases at V and 4 bases at J, with 12 bases in the middle. This CDR3 is built from 15 residues. In DNA, the CDR3 is TGTGCCAGCAGTGACGTCCTAGCAGATTACAATGAGCAGTTCTTC. This sequence encodes CASSDVLADYNEQFF.

This clone was counted a few times. The CDR3 spells CASSETNIGTRNETQYF. The CDR3 DNA reads TGTGCCAGCAGCGAGACCAATATAGGGACTAGAAACGAGACCCAGTACTTC. The rearrangement links TRBV5-5 to TRBJ2-5; 8 bases agree with TRBD2. Germline CDR1 SGHKS, CDR2 YYEKEE (reference sequence). The CDR3 is made up of 17 amino acids. Unmatched junction bases numbered 16, after V lost 4 bases and J lost 5 bases.

The rearrangement joins TRBV27 to TRBJ2-7; D not certain. Trimming removed 4 bases from V and 5 bases from J, with 6 bases in between. Germline V gene sequence: CDR1 MNHEY, CDR2 SMNVEV (reference sequence). The CDR3 is made up of 11 amino acids. The CDR3 sequence is CASSSGHEQYF. CDR3 nucleotides: TGTGCCAGCAGTTCTGGTCACGAGCAGTACTTC.

This sequence joins TRBV14 and TRBJ2-2; no clear D. V was pared by 4 bases and J by 7 bases, with 4 bases between. The CDR3 covers 11 residues. Germline CDR1 is SGHDN and CDR2 is FVKESK. The CDR3 loop reads CASSRVGELFF. CDR3 sequence (DNA): TGTGCCAGCAGCCGGGTCGGGGAGCTGTTTTTT.

The chain uses TRBV7-9 and TRBJ2-7; D is undetermined. The CDR3 runs 17 residues. Germline V gene lookup returns CDR1 SEHNR and CDR2 FQNEAQ (reference sequence). V dropped 5 bases and J dropped 3 bases, with 23 bases sitting between them. The CDR3 sequence: CASSRYLEPGPYYEQYF. The CDR3 DNA reads TGTGCCAGCAGCCGATACCTAGAACCTGGACCATACTACGAGCAGTACTTC.

The chain carries TRBV27 and TRBJ1-6; D is possibly TRBD1 (5 bases). The CDR3 covers 16 residues. Germline CDR1 reads MNHEY; CDR2 reads SMNVEV (reference sequence). V dropped 2 bases and J dropped 4 bases, with 12 bases sitting between them. The CDR3 DNA follows: TGTGCCAGCAGTTTACAGGGTGGGGGATATAATTCACCCCTCCACTTT. Translation: CASSLQGGGYNSPLHF.

The J gene is TRBJ1-3, the V gene TRBV29-1; 9 bases fit TRBD1. The J segment lost 7 bases and the V segment lost 5 bases, leaving 9 bases of the junction unmatched. Germline values: CDR1 SQVTM, CDR2 ANQGSEA. The CDR3 runs to 14 residues. CDR3: CSVSLTGGLNTIYF. The DNA for the CDR3 is TGCAGCGTTTCACTGACAGGGGGTCTGAACACCATATATTTT.

The chain is built from TRBV4-2 and TRBJ2-3, with D tentatively TRBD1 (5 bases). Germline CDR1 is LGHNA and CDR2 is YNFKEQ. V was trimmed by 4 bases and J by 2 bases, leaving 10 bases between them. The CDR3 loop spans 14 amino acids. CDR3 DNA: TGTGCCAGCAGCCCTCCCGGACACACAGATACGCAGTATTTT. Amino acids: CASSPPGHTDTQYF.

This clone was counted a single time. The chain's CDR3 is CASSPPGAQPQHF. The CDR3 DNA sequence: TGTGCCAGCTCACCGCCAGGGGCTCAGCCCCAGCATTTT. This chain links TRBV18 with TRBJ1-5, with D maybe TRBD1 (6 bases). Trimming shortened V by 3 bases and J by 6 bases, and 9 bases separated the two germline ends. The germline V gene encodes CDR1 KGHSH and CDR2 LQKENI. The CDR3 runs 13 residues.

This clone was observed a few times. J is TRBJ1-5 and V is TRBV7-2; D is ambiguous. The V end was cut by 5 bases, the J end by 6 bases, with 20 bases between. Germline V lookup: CDR1 SGHTA, CDR2 FQGNSA. The CDR3 has 16 residues. CDR3 protein: CASSLGQTIAIQPQHF. CDR3 nucleotides: TGTGCCAGCAGCCTCGGCCAAACCATTGCGATTCAGCCCCAGCATTTT.

This sequence joins TRBV30 and TRBJ2-3, with D possibly TRBD2 on 6 matching bases. From germline, CDR1 is GTSNPN and CDR2 SVGIG (reference sequence). V lost 0 bases and J lost 13, with 14 bases in between. The length of the CDR3 is 12 residues. CDR3 DNA: TGTGCCTGGAGTGTACCGGGAGAGCGTGAGTATTTT. It encodes CAWSVPGEREYF.

The chain recombines TRBV6-1 with TRBJ1-5; perhaps TRBD1 as D (6 bases). V gave up 7 bases and J gave up 1 base, with 11 bases separating them. This CDR3 spans 14 amino acids. The germline CDR1 and CDR2 sequences are MNHNS and SASEGT. The CDR3 protein is CASTTGSSNQPQHF. CDR3 bases: TGTGCCAGCACGACAGGATCAAGCAATCAGCCCCAGCATTTT.

The chain uses TRBV5-1 and TRBJ1-5; D possibly corresponds to TRBD1 (5 bases). The CDR3 totals 15 residues. V was clipped by 3 bases and J by 0 bases, with 10 bases between them. Germline V CDR1 and CDR2: SGHRS, YFSETQ. CDR3 sequence: CASSWGGDSNQPQHF. The CDR3, as DNA: TGCGCCAGCAGCTGGGGCGGGGATAGCAATCAGCCCCAGCATTTT.

The rearrangement joins TRBV10-3 to TRBJ2-7; perhaps D is TRBD1 or TRBD2 (5 bases each). Germline V lookup: CDR1 ENHRY, CDR2 SYGVKD. The CDR3 is made up of 14 amino acids. V was cut by 6 bases and J by 3 bases, with 15 bases left in between. In DNA form, the CDR3 reads TGTGCCATCAGGCTGAGAGGGGAGAGCTACGAGCAGTACTTC. Amino acids: CAIRLRGESYEQYF.

The chain combines TRBV28 with TRBJ1-1, with D possibly TRBD1 on 6 matching bases. This CDR3 comprises 14 residues. The germline V gene encodes CDR1 MDHEN and CDR2 SYDVKM. Trimming left V 6 bases short and J 11 bases short, with 22 bases between. CDR3 loop: CASSRLIGGVGAFF. The CDR3 DNA follows: TGTGCCAGCAGCCGTCTAATCGGGGGCGTTGGGGCTTTCTTT.

The rearrangement links TRBV7-9 to TRBJ2-7; 10 bases map to TRBD1. With 7 bases clipped from V and 3 bases from J, the junction kept 9 bases outside the gene matches. Germline CDR1 reads SEHNR; CDR2 reads FQNEAQ (reference sequence). The CDR3 consists of 15 residues. CDR3 DNA: TGTGCCAGCAACTTCCGGGGGACAGGGGACTACGAGCAGTACTTC. Its translation: CASNFRGTGDYEQYF.

This sequence joins TRBV18 and TRBJ1-4, with a weak D call TRBD1 (5 bases). The CDR3 is 21 residues long. The ends were cut back, 6 bases at V and 0 bases at J, with 29 bases in the middle. Per the germline V gene, CDR1 is KGHSH and CDR2 is LQKENI. The CDR3 DNA reads as TGTGCCAGCTCTCGCACCACCTCCCTTATAACAGACAGTTCAACTAATGAAAAACTGTTTTTT. Protein product: CASSRTTSLITDSSTNEKLFF.

This chain's CDR3 is CASSLALGQGGETQYF. DNA for the CDR3: TGTGCCAGCAGCTTAGCCCTGGGACAGGGGGGGGAGACCCAGTACTTC. This chain links TRBV7-9 with TRBJ2-5; 11 bases match TRBD1. After removal of 0 bases from V and 5 bases from J, the junction contained 5 bases not matched to a gene. The CDR3 runs 16 residues. Germline V gene lookup returns CDR1 SEHNR and CDR2 FQNEAQ (reference sequence).